What follows are 20 T cell receptor beta chains derived from one specimen sequenced in a study of cytomegalovirus exposure and HLA in healthy donors. PCR primers comprised 60 Vbeta and 13 Jbeta primers. Profiled with immunoSEQ multiplex PCR; TCRdb holds only in-frame clones, not every one. This table has 200,000 to 250,000 clones, 82% appearing once. Sample: PBMCs. The receptors stem from a middle-aged woman in good health and CMV-seropositive.

CDR3 in amino acids: CASGPGLNNEKLFF. The CDR3 nucleotides read TGTGCCAGCGGTCCGGGACTTAATAATGAAAAACTGTTTTTT. This chain links TRBV7-9 with TRBJ1-4; perhaps TRBD1 as D (5 bases). CDR3 length equals 14 residues. Germline V gives CDR1 SEHNR, CDR2 FQNEAQ (reference sequence). The V gene lost 8 bases and the J gene lost 4 bases, with 14 bases spanning the gap.

The chain uses TRBV7-9 and TRBJ2-7, with D maybe TRBD2 (6 bases). V was pared by 4 bases and J by 5 bases, with 18 bases between. The CDR3 runs to 15 residues. The germline gives CDR1 SEHNR, CDR2 FQNEAQ (reference sequence). CDR3 DNA sequence: TGTGCCAGCAGCTCCAGGGACCGCCCGGGGGACGAGCAGTACTTC. Protein: CASSSRDRPGDEQYF.

V gene TRBV10-3 combines with J gene TRBJ2-5, with 12 nucleotides matching TRBD1. Per the germline V gene, CDR1 is ENHRY and CDR2 is SYGVKD. Trimming at V came to 11 bases and at J to 4 bases, leaving 14 bases not matched to a gene. There are 16 residues in the CDR3. In DNA, the CDR3 is TGTGCCTCGCAAGCCGGGACAGGGGGCGAGGGAGAGACCCAGTACTTC. Its translation: CASQAGTGGEGETQYF.

The rearrangement uses TRBV9 and TRBJ2-2; perhaps TRBD1 as D (6 bases). V was cut by 1 base and J by 2 bases, with 21 bases left in between. CDR3 length: 19 amino acids. Germline V gene data show CDR1 as SGDLS and CDR2 as YYNGEE. CDR3 in amino acids: CASSVRFVRAGANTGELFF. In DNA, the CDR3 is TGTGCCAGCAGCGTAAGATTCGTGAGGGCAGGGGCAAACACCGGGGAGCTGTTTTTT.

This clone has only one observation. CDR3 nucleotides: TGTGCCAGCAGTGGACAGGGGGCCCTTCAGCCCCAGCATTTT. It translates to CASSGQGALQPQHF. V is TRBV25-1 and J is TRBJ1-5, with 10 bases aligning to TRBD1. Germline V gene sequence: CDR1 MGHDK, CDR2 SYGVNS. The CDR3 runs 14 residues. Germline trimming cut 4 bases from V and 6 bases from J; bases unmatched to any gene: 3.

As DNA, the CDR3 is TGTGCCATCAGTGAGTCGAGGGCGGCAGGACTGGGGGCCCTCCCCCTCCACTTT. Translating gives CAISESRAAGLGALPLHF. This rearrangement joins TRBV10-3 to TRBJ1-6; D is possibly TRBD1 (6 bases). V lost 0 bases and J lost 13, with 25 bases in between. This CDR3 spans 18 amino acids. The germline gives CDR1 ENHRY, CDR2 SYGVKD.

The rearrangement joins TRBV28 to TRBJ1-1, with a tentative D call TRBD1 (6 bases). The CDR3 runs 13 residues. V was pared by 11 bases and J by 0 bases, with 13 bases between. Germline CDR1 and CDR2: MDHEN and SYDVKM. The chain's CDR3 is CAAGRGMNTEAFF. CDR3 in DNA: TGTGCCGCGGGCAGGGGAATGAACACTGAAGCTTTCTTT.

This clone was detected a few times. V and J are TRBV7-8 and TRBJ2-4; D may be TRBD1 (5 bases). The CDR3 is 16 amino acids. Germline-derived CDR1 and CDR2 are SGHVS and FQNEAQ. The germline V and J ends were trimmed by 5 bases and 0 bases, with 14 bases remaining between them. The CDR3 loop reads CASSPQTVLAKNIQYF. The CDR3 DNA reads TGTGCCAGCAGCCCCCAGACAGTTCTAGCCAAAAACATTCAGTACTTC.

The chain joins TRBV15 to TRBJ1-2; D is possibly TRBD1 (6 bases). V was clipped by 1 base and J by 4 bases, with 16 bases between them. The CDR3 runs to 16 residues. In germline, CDR1 is LNHNV, CDR2 YYDKDF (reference sequence). CDR3 bases: TGTGCCACCAGCAGAGCTTCCGGAGGGGGGGCCTATGGCTACACCTTC. Amino acids: CATSRASGGGAYGYTF.

The chain employs TRBV7-9 and TRBJ2-2; the D is unclear. The CDR3 length is 12 residues. Germline V gene data show CDR1 as SEHNR and CDR2 as FQNEAQ (reference sequence). The V end lost 3 bases, the J end lost 5 bases, and 4 bases lay between the germline ends. CDR3 protein: CASSLETGELFF. CDR3 in DNA: TGTGCCAGCAGCTTGGAGACCGGGGAGCTGTTTTTT.

This chain uses TRBV9 with TRBJ2-2, with 10 bases that match TRBD2. From germline, CDR1 is SGDLS and CDR2 YYNGEE. The V segment lost 4 bases and the J segment 5 bases; nucleotides outside the gene matches: 14. The CDR3 sequence is 18 residues long. CDR3 DNA: TGTGCCAGCAGCTCCGGACTAGCGGCCACGATAAGGACCGGGGAGCTGTTTTTT. Its protein product is CASSSGLAATIRTGELFF.

The chain recombines TRBV29-1 with TRBJ1-4, with a weak D call TRBD1 (5 bases). Germline V gives CDR1 SQVTM, CDR2 ANQGSEA. The CDR3 totals 16 residues. Trimming stripped 7 bases from V and 2 bases from J, with 20 bases between. Written as DNA, the CDR3 is TGCAGCGCTCAAGTCCCCCAGGGTTTGACTAATGAAAAACTGTTTTTT. Translation: CSAQVPQGLTNEKLFF.

A word on this clone: The sample has other DNA sequences that encode this CDR3 too. This sequence joins TRBV9 and TRBJ1-2; 7 nucleotides align to TRBD1. Germline V gene sequence: CDR1 SGDLS, CDR2 YYNGEE. Germline trimming cut 3 bases from V and 4 bases from J; bases unmatched to any gene: 0. CDR3 length: 12 amino acids. For the CDR3, the DNA is TGTGCCAGCAGCGACAGGGGCTATGGCTACACCTTC. It encodes CASSDRGYGYTF.

The rearrangement links TRBV19 to TRBJ2-1, with D unclear. The ends were cut back, 5 bases at V and 4 bases at J, with 3 bases in the middle. The V gene's germline CDR1 is LNHDA and CDR2 SQIVND (reference sequence). This CDR3 is built from 11 residues. The CDR3 sequence: CASSVYNEQFF. CDR3 sequence (DNA): TGTGCCAGTAGTGTATACAATGAGCAGTTCTTC.

The rearrangement links TRBV4-1 to TRBJ2-1; TRBD1 aligns across 7 bases. Germline lookup yields CDR1 MGHRA and CDR2 YSYEKL. The CDR3 extends over 14 amino acids. V lost 4 bases and J lost 5; bases outside the gene matches: 5. CDR3 sequence (DNA): TGCGCCAGCAGCCCCGGGACAGCCCACAATGAGCAGTTCTTC. Residues: CASSPGTAHNEQFF.

This chain connects TRBV19 to TRBJ2-7; 9 bases are a match to TRBD1. The germline CDR1 and CDR2 sequences are LNHDA and SQIVND (reference sequence). Unmatched junction bases numbered 2, after V lost 7 bases and J lost 4 bases. This CDR3 is 12 amino acids long. CDR3 coding DNA: TGTGCCAGTAACGACAGGGGGTACGAGCAGTACTTC. It translates to CASNDRGYEQYF.

CDR3 in amino acids: CASHRGFKFSTEAFF. DNA for the CDR3: TGTGCCAGCCACAGGGGATTCAAGTTTAGCACTGAAGCTTTCTTT. The V call is TRBV6-1, the J call TRBJ1-1; 7 bases match TRBD1. The CDR3 is made up of 15 amino acids. Germline V gives CDR1 MNHNS, CDR2 SASEGT. V gave up 8 bases and J gave up 4 bases; unmatched junction bases: 13.

In this sample, this clone turned up a few times. The chain couples TRBV19 to TRBJ1-2; D may be TRBD1 (6 bases). V gave up 2 bases and J gave up 8 bases, with 18 bases separating them. The CDR3 is 15 residues long. In germline, CDR1 is LNHDA, CDR2 SQIVND (reference sequence). As DNA, the CDR3 is TGTGCCAGTAGTATATCTACAGGGTCCAAGATGGGCTACACCTTC. It codes for CASSISTGSKMGYTF.

V is TRBV25-1 and J is TRBJ2-5; the match to TRBD2 covers 8 bases. In germline, CDR1 is MGHDK, CDR2 SYGVNS. J gave up 1 base and V 4 bases, and 11 bases lay outside the gene matches. The CDR3 is made up of 17 amino acids. CDR3 amino acids: CASSAKHPTSGQETQYF. The DNA for the CDR3 is TGTGCCAGCAGTGCCAAACACCCTACTAGCGGCCAAGAGACCCAGTACTTC.

The V and J genes are TRBV30 and TRBJ1-5; D unresolved. Per germline, CDR1 GTSNPN and CDR2 SVGIG (reference sequence). Trimming shortened V by 2 bases and J by 6 bases, and 8 bases separated the two germline ends. This CDR3 is built from 12 residues. This CDR3 reads CAWSSGGQPQHF. CDR3 sequence (DNA): TGTGCCTGGAGTTCCGGAGGTCAGCCCCAGCATTTT.